Listed below are T cell receptor beta chains from one sample, sequenced in a study of blood T cell repertoires in COVID-19. Some clones are missing from TCRdb's copy, which holds only in-frame ones; the method was immunoSEQ multiplex PCR. This sample has 13,000 or so clones, with approximately 91% found just once. Input material: peripheral blood. These receptors all come from a human donor in a cohort sampled during active COVID-19. The CDR3 runs from the conserved cysteine through the conserved F or W.

V gene	J gene	CDR3 length	CDR3 protein
TRBV7-6	TRBJ2-7	15	CASSLLQGASYEQYF
TRBV10-3	TRBJ2-2	14	CAISGQGMTGELFF
TRBV5-1	TRBJ1-2	15	CASSLVGTGAYGYTF
TRBV10-3	TRBJ1-1	13	CAITRQGDTEAFF
TRBV3-1/TRBV3-2	TRBJ2-2	19	CASSLYPRLAGTNTGELFF
TRBV3-1/TRBV3-2	TRBJ1-2	13	CASRRQVDYGYTF
TRBV24-1	TRBJ2-3	13	CATSSRGIDTQYF
TRBV5-1	TRBJ2-7	16	CASSPGTSGRPGEQYF
TRBV20-1	TRBJ1-1	11	CSARTAVEAFF
TRBV7-2	TRBJ2-3	14	CASSPGLAEDTQYF
TRBV10-3	TRBJ2-5	15	CAISESSKDQETQYF
TRBV11-2	TRBJ2-2	16	CASSATSGGFPGELFF
TRBV6-5	TRBJ2-1	14	CASSTSGSFNEQFF
TRBV3-1/TRBV3-2	TRBJ2-1	17	CASSQGGAGAFRNEQFF
TRBV7-2	TRBJ2-1	15	CASSPGGFLGDEQFF
TRBV30	TRBJ2-5	16	CAWSGPGRGGQETQYF
TRBV12-5	TRBJ2-7	13	CASGLSGGYEQYF
TRBV6-5	TRBJ1-2	15	CASSYSTGGYYGYTF
TRBV11-2	TRBJ2-7	13	CASSHGTGGEQYF
TRBV4-3	TRBJ2-3	15	CASSQGGLDLDTQYF
TRBV11-2	TRBJ1-1	14	CASSLGQGSTEAFF
TRBV6-5	TRBJ2-1	13	CASSRRQGNEQFF
TRBV18	TRBJ2-7	16	CASSLTTGDPSVEQYF
TRBV27	TRBJ2-7	15	CASSSYGTGAYEQYF
TRBV3-1/TRBV3-2	TRBJ2-1	18	CASSQFDGAGVTYNEQFF
TRBV19	TRBJ1-5	16	CASSMRGRGSNQPQHF
TRBV5-6	TRBJ1-5	14	CASSDISSNQPQHF
TRBV30	TRBJ1-5	14	CAWSGTPSNQPQHF
TRBV19	TRBJ1-5	14	CASSSRQGNQPQHF
TRBV28	TRBJ1-5	16	CASSFSTGNPNQPQHF
TRBV27	TRBJ1-5	14	CASSWTGGRQPQHF
TRBV3-1/TRBV3-2	TRBJ2-1	15	CASSQGTTAYNEQFF
TRBV14	TRBJ1-5	18	CASSQDMGQGPFNQPQHF
TRBV6-5	TRBJ1-1	12	CASGKGDLEAFF
TRBV21-1	TRBJ2-1	19	CASSKAPRTSGRVYNEQFF
TRBV4-2	TRBJ2-7	15	CASSQDWASSYEQYF
TRBV10-3	TRBJ1-2	15	CAIRPETVVENGYTF
TRBV6-5	TRBJ2-5	11	CASSLQETQYF
TRBV30	TRBJ2-5	15	CARTSGTGGRETQYF
TRBV5-1	TRBJ2-3	18	CASSPSPTGTYVTDTQYF
TRBV15	TRBJ2-1	16	CATSRFTSGINNEQFF
TRBV29-1	TRBJ1-2	14	CSVIGQGQYYGYTF
TRBV20-1	TRBJ2-7	13	CSASDWTDYEQYF
TRBV28	TRBJ1-4	16	CASSFSVLATNEKLFF
TRBV18	TRBJ2-4	17	CASSPPGQAIAKNIQYF
TRBV4-1	TRBJ2-3	15	CASSQEAGGRDTQYF
TRBV6-5	TRBJ2-1	15	CASRQRDSGYNEQFF
TRBV28	TRBJ2-5	16	CASSFGIGGSRETQYF
TRBV12-1	TRBJ2-5	18	CASSFEFKKDRGRETQYF
TRBV12-3/TRBV12-4	TRBJ2-7	12	CASQGQNYEQYF
TRBV5-1	TRBJ1-4	19	CASSSGQGRGSATNEKLFF
TRBV28	TRBJ1-5	15	CASSPTGRRDQPQHF
TRBV7-6	TRBJ1-5	16	CASSTGTGGWGQPQHF
TRBV6-6	TRBJ2-7	15	CASSHSSGVWDEQYF
TRBV5-1	TRBJ1-1	14	CASSYRGQNTEAFF